This TCR beta chain is drawn from a study of blood T cell repertoires in COVID-19. CDR3 length: 13 amino acids. Deletions cut 4 bases from V and 5 bases from J, with 9 bases between. Germline-derived CDR1 and CDR2 are LNHDA and SQIVND (reference sequence). The data were produced by immunoSEQ multiplex PCR, yet TCRdb's version contains in-frame clones alone and is incomplete. The sample lists hundreds of thousands of clones, 65% to 85% occurring once. This clone was counted once. This chain connects TRBV19 to TRBJ1-5; D uncertain. Sequenced: PBMCs or T cells enriched from blood (not recorded which). The TCR originated in a woman aged 40 to 49 with acute COVID-19. CDR3 in DNA: TGTGCCAGTAGTAGCGTGGAGGATCAGCCCCAGCATTTT. Protein product: CASSSVEDQPQHF.